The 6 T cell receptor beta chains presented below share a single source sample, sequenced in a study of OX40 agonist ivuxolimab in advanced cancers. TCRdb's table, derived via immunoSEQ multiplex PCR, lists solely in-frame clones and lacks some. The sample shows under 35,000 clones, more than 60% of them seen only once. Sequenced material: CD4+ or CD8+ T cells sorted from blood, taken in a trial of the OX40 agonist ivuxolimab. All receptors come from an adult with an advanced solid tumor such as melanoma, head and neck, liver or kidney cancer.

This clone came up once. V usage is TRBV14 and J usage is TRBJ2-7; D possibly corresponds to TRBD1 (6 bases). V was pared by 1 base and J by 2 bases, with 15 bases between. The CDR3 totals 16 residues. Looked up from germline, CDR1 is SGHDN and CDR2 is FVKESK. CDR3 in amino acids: CASSQGGGRGTYEQYF. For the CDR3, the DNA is TGTGCCAGCAGCCAAGGAGGGGGACGAGGCACCTACGAGCAGTACTTC.

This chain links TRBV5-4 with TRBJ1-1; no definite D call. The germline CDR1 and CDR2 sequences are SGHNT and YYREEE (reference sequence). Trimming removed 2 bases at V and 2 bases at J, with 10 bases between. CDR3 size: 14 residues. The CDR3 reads CASSLSGFNTEAFF. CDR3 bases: TGTGCCAGCAGCTTAAGTGGTTTCAACACTGAAGCTTTCTTT.

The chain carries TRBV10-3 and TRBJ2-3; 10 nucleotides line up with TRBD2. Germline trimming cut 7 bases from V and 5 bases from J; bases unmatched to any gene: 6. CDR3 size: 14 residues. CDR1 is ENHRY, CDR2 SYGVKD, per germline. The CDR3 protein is CAIMKAGGEDTQYF. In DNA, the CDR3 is TGTGCCATCATGAAAGCGGGGGGGGAAGATACGCAGTATTTT.

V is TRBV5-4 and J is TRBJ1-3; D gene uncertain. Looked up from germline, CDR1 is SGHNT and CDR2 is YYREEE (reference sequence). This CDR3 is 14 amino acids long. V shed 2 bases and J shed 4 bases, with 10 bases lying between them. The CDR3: CASSFLGFGNTIYF. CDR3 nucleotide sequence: TGTGCCAGCAGCTTTTTGGGGTTCGGAAACACCATATATTTT.

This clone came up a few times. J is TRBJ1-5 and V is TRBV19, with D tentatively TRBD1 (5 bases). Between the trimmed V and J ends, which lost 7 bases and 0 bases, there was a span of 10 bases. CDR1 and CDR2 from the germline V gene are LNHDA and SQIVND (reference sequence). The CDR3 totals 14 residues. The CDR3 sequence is CASKRGYSNQPQHF. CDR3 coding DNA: TGTGCCAGTAAAAGGGGCTATAGCAATCAGCCCCAGCATTTT.

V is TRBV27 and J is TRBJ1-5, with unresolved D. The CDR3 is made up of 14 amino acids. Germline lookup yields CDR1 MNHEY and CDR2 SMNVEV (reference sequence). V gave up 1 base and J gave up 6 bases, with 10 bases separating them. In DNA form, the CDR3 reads TGTGCCAGCAGTTTATACTCCTGGGGTCAGCCCCAGCATTTT. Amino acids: CASSLYSWGQPQHF.